This section outlines one TCR beta chain sequence together with its context. Its antigen is currently not known. No base qualities exist here, and no much larger clone lies one base off it. Using the deep immunoSEQ assay, multiplex PCR amplified TCR CDR3 regions from genomic DNA. Extracted genomic DNA from each cell subset was spread evenly across all wells of several immunoSEQ 96-well plates, with each plate serving as a replicate. For unsorted PBMC, each replicate PCR was loaded with approximately 300 ng genomic DNA, equivalent to tens of thousands of T cell genomes. Genomic DNA from unsorted PBMC was sequenced over ten immunoSEQ deep assay plates. The purified libraries were quantified using a Qubit 3.0 fluorometer, sized with a Bioanalyzer 2100, and then quantified again using the KAPA Library Quantification kit. Each immunoSEQ 96-well plate was sequenced on its own single-read 150-cycle Illumina NextSeq 550 flow cell. In the original analysis: The immunoSEQ output contained only junctional sequences without quality scores, so filtering could not match that applied to full-length reads. To assign V/J genes and CDR3, sequences were annotated against IMGT germline references using PyIR, a Python wrapper for IgBLAST v1.9. Reads were removed for weak V/J assignments (E-value above 1e-6), missing CDR3, stop codons, out-of-frame junctions, or ambiguous translated residues. V3J clonotypes were defined by identical inferred V gene, J gene, and CDR3 amino acid sequence. Percentage overlap between repertoires was computed as shared unique clonotypes divided by the size of the smaller repertoire. Three approaches were used to assess repertoire richness: RTK rarefaction, the Chao1 estimator, and Recon v2.1 estimates of unobserved clonotypes. TCRdb carries this immuneACCESS record with in-frame sequences only. Its versions omit some clonotypes, under half of them owing to an unresolved V gene in the studies checked, with the rest unexplained. V, J and clone size are those of that table, while D and trimming were read from the DNA. For this sample the table gives 450,000 to 650,000 clones, of which 70% to 80% were detected only once. 12% of the sample goes to the ten largest clones.

CDR3 length: 19 amino acids, cysteine to phenylalanine. The only DNA kept is the CDR3, 57 bases in frame from the first base. CDR1 MGHRA and CDR2 YSYEKL are derived from the germline V gene. V loses 3 bases, J loses 0 bases, and the germline ends lie 23 bases apart. This sample was included in a study of shared clonotypes between healthy human individuals (dated by TCRdb to 2019 to 2021). At the level of the whole study: A couple of women and three men aged 18 to 49 years were included in the cohort. The study deeply sequenced blood TCR repertoires of roughly five healthy adults to estimate repertoire size and the extent of clonotype sharing between individuals. To increase sequencing depth and limit assay-specific biases, different laboratories used diverse techniques to prepare libraries and sequence TCR repertoires. Each donor's leukapheresis produced roughly between roughly 0.85 and 10 billion PBMCs. General findings and caveats noted by the study authors: Pairwise subsampling indicated that sequencing depth was expected to affect the degree of clonotype sharing among donors. Sampling was restricted to blood, and TCR repertoires in tissue are likely to differ from TCR repertoires in blood. The small number of donors limited the genetic and exposure-history diversity represented.

Healthy HIV-negative adults with no recently reported acute infections or vaccinations were included as donors. Every donor was a Caucasian adult living in Nashville, Tennessee, USA. For unsorted samples, about 90 million PBMCs were counted and genomic DNA was extracted with the QIAamp DNA Blood Mini kit. After blood collection by leukapheresis, PBMCs were isolated using Ficoll-Histopaque density gradient centrifugation and then cryopreserved in the vapor phase of liquid nitrogen. The sequence was collected from a woman between 35 and 50 years old in good health. Some clones in this sample may be carry-over from other donors' samples. The chain links TRBV4-1 with TRBJ2-5, and the D gene may be TRBD1, 5 bases matching. Sequencing was done on a sample of PBMCs. The DNA is as follows: TGCGCCAGCAGCCACCTCCGGCCCGGACAACACCGGAACCAAGAGACCCAGTACTTC. It is translated as CASSHLRPGQHRNQETQYF.